The present TCR beta chain was sequenced within a study of early T cells in non-severe SARS-CoV-2 infection. Study information: The sequenced material was bulk RNA from unsorted whole blood, and its chains were unpaired.

Study conclusions and caveats: Anti-spike CD8 responses were favored in VDJdb matching, and private and CD4 specificities were missed.

Unique molecular identifiers were attached to individual cDNA molecules. From the 5' RACE reads, TCRdb called clonotypes with MiXCR, one entry per CDR3 protein. The sample yields over 25,000 distinct CDR3 sequences, about 4.5% seen once. This clonotype was found many times. Its target is unknown. The CDR3 is 16 residues long. V lost 0 bases, J lost 1 base, and 13 bases lay in between. From germline, CDR1 is GTSNPN and CDR2 SVGIG (reference sequence). The receptor was derived from an adult who was a healthcare worker with PCR-confirmed SARS-CoV-2 infection or an uninfected control (not recorded which). The sequenced sample was whole blood. The gene calls are TRBV30 and TRBJ1-3; D unresolved. CDR3 protein: CAWSVASDVSGNTIYF. CDR3 nucleotide sequence: TGTGCCTGGAGTGTAGCCAGTGATGTTTCTGGAAACACCATATATTTT.